Following are 13 T cell receptor beta chains from one sample sequenced in a study of T cell responses to AZD1222 COVID-19 vaccine (dated by TCRdb to the early 2020s). The time point label corresponds to: baseline before first vaccination. Libraries came from the immunoSEQ multiplex PCR assay. This is the immuneACCESS table as TCRdb keeps it, with only in-frame sequences that have V and J called. A part of the clones is gone; compared with another copy, unresolved V genes explain less than half, and the rest is unexplained. The sample table shows 100,000 to 150,000 clones, and about 90% are seen once. Of the sample, about 1.6% is held by the ten largest clones. The sample in question was peripheral blood, obtained on day 0 of AZD1222 vaccination. The receptor source for this set is an adult in good health.

V usage is TRBV2 and J usage is TRBJ2-5; D is possibly TRBD1 (6 bases). The V end lost 8 bases, the J end lost 0 bases, and 13 bases lay between the germline ends. Germline CDR1 reads SNHLY; CDR2 reads FYNNEI. There are 14 residues in the CDR3. The CDR3 reads CASSRDTYQETQYF. In DNA form, the CDR3 reads TGTGCCAGCTCAAGGGACACGTACCAAGAGACCCAGTACTTC.

V and J are TRBV23-1 and TRBJ1-2; possibly TRBD1 for D (6 bases). TRBV23-1 is placed among ORFs of uncertain function. There are 18 residues in the CDR3. Trimming took 7 bases from V and 6 from J, leaving 30 bases between them. Written as DNA, the CDR3 is TGCGCCAGCACCTCCCAAACAGGGATCTCGAGTATGTGGGATGGCTACACCTTC. Translation: CASTSQTGISSMWDGYTF.

This chain uses TRBV18 with TRBJ2-4, with 14 bases that match TRBD2. CDR3 size: 16 residues. CDR1 and CDR2 (germline): KGHSH, LQKENI. V gave up 2 bases and J gave up 7 bases; unmatched junction bases: 4. The CDR3 region is CASSPAGTSGSNIQYF. The CDR3 coding sequence is TGTGCCAGCTCACCAGCCGGGACTAGCGGGAGTAACATTCAGTACTTC.

The chain recombines TRBV5-5 with TRBJ1-6; possibly TRBD1 for D (5 bases). Trimming stripped 0 bases from V and 7 bases from J, with 8 bases between. This CDR3 has 14 residues. Germline lookup yields CDR1 SGHKS and CDR2 YYEKEE (reference sequence). The DNA of the CDR3 is TGTGCCAGCAGCTTGGGCCAGGGAAATTCACCCCTCCACTTT. Translated: CASSLGQGNSPLHF.

This clone occurred once. The V gene is TRBV6-1, the J gene TRBJ1-3; D gene uncertain. The CDR3 is 15 residues long. The germline V and J ends were trimmed by 1 base and 4 bases, with 11 bases remaining between them. Germline lookup yields CDR1 MNHNS and CDR2 SASEGT. CDR3 coding DNA: TGTGCCAGCAGTGAAGGGTCAGTGGCAGGAAACACCATATATTTT. Its translation: CASSEGSVAGNTIYF.

The rearrangement joins TRBV11-3 to TRBJ2-7, with D perhaps matching TRBD2 (7 bases). The CDR3 runs 14 residues. Trimming stripped 0 bases from V and 3 bases from J, with 9 bases between. Germline loops: CDR1 SGHNT, CDR2 YENEEA. Written as DNA, the CDR3 is TGTGCCAGCAGCTTAGAGGGGGGGCACTACGAGCAGTACTTC. It specifies CASSLEGGHYEQYF.

The chain has TRBV3-1 (or the pseudogene TRBV3-2) and TRBJ2-7; D gene ambiguous. V was trimmed by 0 bases and J by 0 bases, leaving 12 bases between them. The CDR3 is 16 residues long. Germline CDR1 reads LGHDT; CDR2 reads YNNKEL (reference sequence). CDR3 DNA: TGTGCCAGCAGCCAAGAGGGTAGCAGGCTCTCCTACGAGCAGTACTTC. This gives the protein CASSQEGSRLSYEQYF.

The V gene is TRBV15, the J gene TRBJ1-4; D is possibly TRBD1 (5 bases). The germline gives CDR1 LNHNV, CDR2 YYDKDF (reference sequence). With 0 bases removed from V and 8 bases from J, the gap between germline ends came to 16 bases. The CDR3 has 16 amino acids. The CDR3: CATSRDRGREGEKLFF. For the CDR3, the DNA is TGTGCCACCAGCAGAGATCGGGGCAGGGAAGGAGAAAAACTGTTTTTT.

V usage is TRBV21-1 and J usage is TRBJ2-6; the DNA was not compared with TRBD1, the D call given in the table. TRBV21-1 is recorded as a pseudogene. CDR3 length: 19 residues. In DNA form, the CDR3 reads TGTGCCAGCAGCCACAACAGGGGGCCTACTATCTCTGGGGCCAACGTCCTGACTTTC. This gives the protein CASSHNRGPTISGANVLTF.

This chain uses TRBV27 with TRBJ1-2; TRBD1 matches 7 bases. CDR3 length equals 13 residues. V lost 1 base, J lost 7 bases, and 3 bases stayed unmatched. Looked up from germline, CDR1 is MNHEY and CDR2 is SMNVEV (reference sequence). The CDR3 protein is CASSLYRGGGYTF. The CDR3, as DNA: TGTGCCAGCAGTTTATACAGGGGCGGTGGCTACACCTTC.

The chain has TRBV5-8 and TRBJ2-7, with 7 positions matching TRBD2. This CDR3 has 13 amino acids. V lost 3 bases, J lost 2 bases, and 2 bases stayed unmatched. The V gene's germline CDR1 is SGHTS and CDR2 YDEGEE. For the CDR3, the DNA is TGTGCCAGCAGCTGGGGACTAACCTACGAGCAGTACTTC. Translation: CASSWGLTYEQYF. The complete variable domain, with remaining parts taken from reference TRBV5-8 and TRBJ2-7, reads EAGVTQSPTHLIKTRGQQATLRCSPISGHTSVYWYQQALGLGLQFLLWYDEGEERNRGNFPPRFSGRQFPNYSSELNVNALELEDSALYLCASSWGLTYEQYFGPGTRLTVT.

The chain has TRBV3-1 (or the pseudogene TRBV3-2) and TRBJ2-5, with 11 bases fitting TRBD2. CDR1 is LGHDT, CDR2 YNNKEL, per germline (reference sequence). This CDR3 has 18 residues. The trim removed 3 bases at V and 2 bases at J, leaving 11 bases unmatched. The CDR3 reads CASSHPVRTSGRQETQYF. As DNA, the CDR3 is TGTGCCAGCAGCCACCCTGTTAGAACTAGCGGGAGACAAGAGACCCAGTACTTC.

The chain links TRBV24-1 to TRBJ2-1; 13 nucleotides agree with TRBD2. The CDR3 runs to 16 residues. The V gene's germline CDR1 is KGHDR and CDR2 SFDVKD. The ends lost 3 bases at V and 8 bases at J; junction bases unmatched: 6. This CDR3 is CATSDVLAGGLDEQFF. The CDR3 DNA reads TGTGCCACCAGTGATGTACTAGCGGGAGGGCTCGATGAGCAGTTCTTC.